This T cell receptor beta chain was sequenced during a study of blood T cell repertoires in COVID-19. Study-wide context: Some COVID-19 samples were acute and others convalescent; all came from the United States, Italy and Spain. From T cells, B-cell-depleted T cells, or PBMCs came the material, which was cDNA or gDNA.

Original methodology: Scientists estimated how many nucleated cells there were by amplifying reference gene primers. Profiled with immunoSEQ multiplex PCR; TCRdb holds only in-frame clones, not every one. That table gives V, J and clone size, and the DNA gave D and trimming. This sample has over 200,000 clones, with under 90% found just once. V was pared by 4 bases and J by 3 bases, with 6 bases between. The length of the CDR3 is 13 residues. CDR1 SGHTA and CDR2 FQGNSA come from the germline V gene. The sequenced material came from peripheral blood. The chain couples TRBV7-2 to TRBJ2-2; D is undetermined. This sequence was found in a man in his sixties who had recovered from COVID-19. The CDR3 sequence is CASSSLYTGELFF. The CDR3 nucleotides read TGTGCCAGCAGCTCTCTTTACACCGGGGAGCTGTTTTTT.